This TCR beta chain was observed in a study of T cells in Graves' hyperthyroidism and ophthalmopathy. This clonotype was seen a few times. The antigen is not known. The study, taken as a whole, reports: The model identified upcoming ophthalmopathy a median 6.5 months ahead of onset. Peripheral blood also featured most of the thyroid clonotypes expanded above 0.001.

Amplified TCR beta CDR3 regions derived from RNA transcripts. HTBI primers were the set used in a first-round RT-PCR of the TCR CDR3. TCRdb recomputed calls from the multiplex PCR reads with MiXCR, one row per CDR3 protein. There are a few hundred thousand distinct CDR3 sequences in the sample; 15% to 20% occur only once, and roughly 29% lies in the top ten. CDR3 size: 12 residues. CDR1 and CDR2 from the germline V gene are SQVTM and ANQGSEA. The V end was cut by 7 bases, the J end by 6 bases, with 13 bases between. Ophthalmopathy in the patients scored at least 3 on Clinical Activity Score and at least 4 on NOSPECS grade, lasting under 3 months. Thyroid ultrasound, orbital computed tomography, clinical symptoms, and serum thyroxine and TRAb underpinned diagnoses.

The sequence was obtained from a woman under 40 with Graves' ophthalmopathy. J is TRBJ2-1 and V is TRBV29-1; maybe TRBD1 (6 bases). What was sequenced was blood. The CDR3 coding sequence is TGCAGCGGGCTAGGCAGGGGCAATGAGCAGTTCTTC. This codes for CSGLGRGNEQFF.